The TCR beta chain described here comes from a study of vaccination effects on CD4 cells after COVID-19 (dated by TCRdb to 2022 to 2024). Some background on the complete study: Post-vaccine samples across the study were collected a median of 72 days after the second dose, with a range of 14 to 241. Cultures from other donors in the study were sequenced with the Oncomine TCR Beta short-read assay on an Illumina iSeq 100. SARS-CoV-2 spike-specific CD4+ TCR repertoires were compared before and after mRNA vaccination in COVID-19 convalescent patients and in infection-naive vaccine recipients. A total of 10 COVID-19 convalescent patients and 4 SARS-CoV-2-naive healthy vaccine recipients were included in the full study.

The library was prepared using the immunoSEQ multiplex PCR assay. DNA from the cultured and isolated CD4+ T cells underwent TCR beta CDR3 sequencing. Concerning the study's data processing: Non-productive TCR sequences were removed and reads were trimmed to the CDR3 region, keeping CDR3s of at least 7 amino acids. Antigen-specific clonotypes were identified with the MANAFEST web app by comparing expansion in peptide wells against reference cultures. For clones to be considered positive, expansion at FDR<0.05 versus reference and all other wells, an odds ratio above 5, and a frequency above 0.1% in two replicate wells were required. Clonotypes significantly expanded in SARS-CoV-2 spike wells and in at least one common cold coronavirus spike condition were defined as cross-reactive. Levenshtein distance calculated with the stringdist R package was used to assess CDR3 similarity, and unrooted trees were constructed with ape in R 3.6.1. The source is immuneACCESS, and TCRdb retained only in-frame sequences with V and J called. Part of the clones is not carried over; for the studies checked, unresolved V genes explain less than half of this, and the remainder is unexplained. The V and J calls and clone size were taken over from that table, and D and trimming were inferred from the DNA. The sample table records more than 60,000 clones; around 70% of these occur just once. The ten most abundant clones make up less than 2% of the sample.

General study outcomes and caveats: Marked clonal contraction was observed in both infection-induced and vaccine-induced clones at late post-vaccination timepoints, consistent with waning T cell responses. Among healthy vaccine recipients, nearly all vaccine-induced clones were SARS-CoV-2 mono-reactive, and only 1 of 255 was cross-reactive with common cold coronaviruses. Only a small number of convalescent patients were included, and no early post-infection timepoints were available, which limited the study.

The CDR3, from cysteine to phenylalanine, totals 11 residues. CDR3 DNA is the only sequence kept; it has 33 bases, read in frame from the first base. From a lookup of the germline V gene, CDR1 and CDR2 are MDHEN and SYDVKM. At the junction V is shortened by 6 bases and J by 5 bases, with 4 bases in between. In the ViraFEST assay, PBMC were stimulated with viral peptide pools, and TCR sequencing was then used to find antigen-specific CD4+ T cell clonotypes based on their expansion. After roughly 11 days of culture, CD4+ T cells were isolated with the EasySep CD4+ T cell isolation kit. Each participant got two doses of an mRNA SARS-CoV-2 vaccine, either BNT162b2 or mRNA-1273. The absence of prior SARS-CoV-2 infection in healthy vaccine recipients was confirmed by negative nucleocapsid antibodies before and after vaccination. Some 2 million PBMC per well were cultured with about 9.6 ug/ml peptides in IMDM containing roughly 5% human AB serum, around 9.7 IU/ml IL-2 and gentamicin. Half of the culture medium was replaced with fresh IL-2-containing medium on days 3 and 7. Unless otherwise noted, each peptide stimulation condition was cultured in triplicate wells. Using Ficoll-Paque Plus gradient centrifugation, PBMC were separated from whole blood and then either used fresh or cryopreserved at -140C. The overlapping peptide pools covered the spike proteins of SARS-CoV-2 and of the common cold coronaviruses HCoV-NL63, HCoV-OC43 and HCoV-229E. The QIAamp micro DNA kit was used to extract genomic DNA from the cultured CD4+ T cells.

Of note for this clone: It has no known antigen specificity. No base-level quality is on record; no much larger clone is a single base apart.

The material was CD4+ T cells from PBMCs cultured with HCoV-229E spike peptides, obtained after COVID-19 vaccination. According to the study, the label for this sample's cell subset or site signals: HCoV-229E spike overlapping peptide pool stimulation. This sequence originates from a human donor who received a COVID-19 vaccine. The chain was built from TRBV28 and TRBJ2-2; the D gene assignment is ambiguous. The CDR3 region has the sequence CASRATGELFF. The bases read TGTGCCAGCAGAGCTACCGGGGAGCTGTTTTTT.